These 20 T cell receptor beta chains were sequenced from one sample in a study of T-cell reconstitution after alpha-beta-depleted transplantation in children. Researchers prepared the TCRbeta library using unique molecular identifiers, the study reports. Each CDR3 protein is one row after TCRdb ran MiXCR on the PCR reads. The sample yields 350,000 to 500,000 distinct CDR3 sequences, over 40% seen once. This sample comprised PBMCs, obtained before TCRalphabeta/CD19-depleted stem cell transplant. The source of these receptors is a girl aged 2-10 years with aplastic anemia, due to receive a stem cell transplant.

The rearrangement joins TRBV7-2 to TRBJ2-3; no firm D call. Trimming took 5 bases from V and 10 from J, leaving 10 bases between them. The germline V gene has CDR1 SGHTA and CDR2 FQGNSA. This CDR3 is 11 amino acids long. The CDR3 nucleotides read TGTGCCAGCAGCGTCCCCCGGGCGCAGTATTTT. Its protein product is CASSVPRAQYF.

This clonotype appeared many times. The chain combines TRBV7-3 with TRBJ2-3; D gene uncertain. Trimming took off 5 bases at V and 4 bases at J, with 10 bases between the two ends. Per the germline V gene, CDR1 is SGHTA and CDR2 is FQGTGA. CDR3 length: 13 amino acids. DNA for the CDR3: TGTGCCAGCAGCCTGACCCGCTCAGATACGCAGTATTTT. It specifies CASSLTRSDTQYF.

The V and J genes are TRBV5-1 and TRBJ2-3; D is possibly TRBD1 (5 bases). V was trimmed by 5 bases and J by 0 bases, leaving 13 bases between them. The CDR3 is 15 residues long. Germline loops: CDR1 SGHRS, CDR2 YFSETQ. The CDR3 region is CASRFGRASTDTQYF. CDR3 in DNA: TGCGCCAGCAGATTCGGCAGGGCTAGCACAGATACGCAGTATTTT.

The gene calls are TRBV7-8 and TRBJ2-1, with TRBD2 matching over 7 bases. In germline, CDR1 is SGHVS, CDR2 FQNEAQ. Germline trimming cut 5 bases from V and 0 bases from J; bases unmatched to any gene: 4. CDR3 size: 15 residues. In DNA, the CDR3 is TGTGCCAGCAGCCGGGGGGAGAGCTCCTACAATGAGCAGTTCTTC. Translation: CASSRGESSYNEQFF.

The V call is TRBV6-1, the J call TRBJ2-3; 7 bases agree with TRBD2. Germline trimming cut 6 bases from V and 4 bases from J; bases unmatched to any gene: 10. CDR1 is MNHNS, CDR2 SASEGT, per germline. The CDR3 loop spans 15 amino acids. The CDR3 DNA reads as TGTGCCAGCAGCCGACCGACTAGCCGGGCAGATACGCAGTATTTT. Its protein product is CASSRPTSRADTQYF.

The V and J genes are TRBV29-1 and TRBJ2-1, with a possible D match to TRBD2 (5 bases). Germline lookup yields CDR1 SQVTM and CDR2 ANQGSEA. The CDR3 is 16 amino acids. The V gene lost 6 bases and the J gene lost 5 bases, with 23 bases spanning the gap. In DNA form, the CDR3 reads TGCAGCGTCAGCCCCCCTCCTGAGGGAGAGAACAATGAGCAGTTCTTC. It translates to CSVSPPPEGENNEQFF.

This clonotype was observed a handful of times. This rearrangement joins TRBV20-1 to TRBJ1-1, with 7 nucleotides matching TRBD1. V trimming: 1 base; J trimming: 0 bases; junction bases outside the gene matches: 2. Germline assignment: CDR1 DFQATT and CDR2 SNEGSKA (reference sequence). The CDR3 runs to 14 residues. Here the CDR3 DNA reads TGCAGTGCTAGAGGGGACAGTTTGAACACTGAAGCTTTCTTT. Its protein is CSARGDSLNTEAFF.

The chain has TRBV29-1 and TRBJ2-3; D unresolved. The CDR3 is 14 residues long. Per the germline V gene, CDR1 is SQVTM and CDR2 is ANQGSEA. V lost 6 bases and J 4 bases, leaving 17 bases between the germline ends. For the CDR3, the DNA is TGCAGCGTCGCTATGGATTTAGCCGCAGATACGCAGTATTTT. Its translation is CSVAMDLAADTQYF.

The CDR3 spells CASSSSGSRETQYF. The CDR3 DNA sequence: TGTGCCAGCAGCTCTAGCGGGAGTCGCGAGACCCAGTACTTC. The gene calls are TRBV12-3 or TRBV12-4 and TRBJ2-5; TRBD2 matches at 10 bases. The CDR3 has 14 residues. V was clipped by 6 bases and J by 5 bases; unmatched bases: 6.

The chain is built from TRBV18 and TRBJ1-2; TRBD1 is a possible D gene (5 bases). Between the trimmed V and J ends, which lost 8 bases and 5 bases, there was a span of 15 bases. This CDR3 comprises 13 residues. CDR1 and CDR2 from the germline V gene are KGHSH and LQKENI. DNA for the CDR3: TGTGCCAGCGCGGACGGGACGGTATATGGCTACACCTTC. Amino acid sequence: CASADGTVYGYTF.

This clonotype was counted many times. This chain connects TRBV20-1 to TRBJ2-1; D gene unclear. Trimming left V 3 bases short and J 9 bases short, with 12 bases between. The germline CDR1 and CDR2 sequences are DFQATT and SNEGSKA (reference sequence). This CDR3 contains 12 residues. The CDR3 here is CSASSRAGEQFF. Here the CDR3 DNA reads TGCAGTGCTAGTAGTCGGGCTGGTGAGCAGTTCTTC.

The rearrangement uses TRBV20-1 and TRBJ2-2; D is uncertain. Trimming took off 6 bases at V and 2 bases at J, with 10 bases between the two ends. Looked up from germline, CDR1 is DFQATT and CDR2 is SNEGSKA (reference sequence). The CDR3 is 13 residues long. In DNA, the CDR3 is TGCAGTGCCCCTGATCTAAACACCGGGGAGCTGTTTTTT. It is translated as CSAPDLNTGELFF.

The J gene is TRBJ2-5, the V gene TRBV2, with a possible D match to TRBD2 (6 bases). The ends were cut back, 7 bases at V and 1 base at J, with 10 bases in the middle. Per the germline V gene, CDR1 is SNHLY and CDR2 is FYNNEI. The CDR3 totals 13 residues. The CDR3 reads CASKYSGQETQYF. CDR3 bases: TGTGCCAGCAAATATAGCGGCCAAGAGACCCAGTACTTC.

V gene TRBV7-9 combines with J gene TRBJ1-2; D might be TRBD1 (5 bases). CDR3 length equals 13 residues. Germline V lookup: CDR1 SEHNR, CDR2 FQNEAQ (reference sequence). V was shortened by 5 bases and J by 6 bases, with 13 bases between the two germline ends. The CDR3 region has the DNA TGTGCCAGCAGCACGACCGGGGCGGATGGCTACACCTTC. As protein: CASSTTGADGYTF.

This chain's CDR3 is CASSPGRLLGTDTQYF. The CDR3 DNA reads as TGTGCCAGCAGCCCGGGACGGTTGTTAGGCACAGATACGCAGTATTTT. V usage is TRBV7-3 and J usage is TRBJ2-3, with D perhaps given as TRBD1 or TRBD2 (5 bases each). This CDR3 spans 16 amino acids. Germline loops: CDR1 SGHTA, CDR2 FQGTGA. The ends were cut back, 5 bases at V and 1 base at J, with 16 bases in the middle. Full variable domain (rest looked up from reference TRBV7-3 and TRBJ2-3): GAGVSQTPSNKVTEKGKYVELRCDPISGHTALYWYRQSLGQGPEFLIYFQGTGAADDSGLPNDRFFAVRPEGSVSTLKIQRTERGDSAVYLCASSPGRLLGTDTQYFGPGTRLTVL.

At least ten counts were recorded for this clonotype. The V and J genes are TRBV20-1 and TRBJ1-1, with D perhaps matching TRBD1 (5 bases). CDR1 and CDR2 from the germline V gene are DFQATT and SNEGSKA (reference sequence). The germline V and J ends were trimmed by 6 bases and 4 bases, with 12 bases remaining between them. The CDR3 loop spans 12 amino acids. The chain's CDR3 is CSAQGAGTEAFF. DNA for the CDR3: TGCAGTGCCCAGGGAGCCGGCACTGAAGCTTTCTTT.

Here the CDR3 reads CATQDRLNYGYTF. The CDR3 nucleotides read TGTGCCACCCAAGACAGGCTGAACTATGGCTACACCTTC. V and J are TRBV9 and TRBJ1-2; maybe TRBD1 (6 bases). Trimming took off 9 bases at V and 2 bases at J, with 14 bases between the two ends. The CDR3 has 13 residues. Per the germline V gene, CDR1 is SGDLS and CDR2 is YYNGEE.

CDR3 sequence: CASKRETYNEQFF. Written as DNA, the CDR3 is TGTGCCAGCAAGCGGGAGACTTACAATGAGCAGTTCTTC. The genes are TRBV11-2 and TRBJ2-1, with 8 bases lining up with TRBD2. Per germline, CDR1 SGHAT and CDR2 FQNNGV. V dropped 7 bases and J dropped 4; count of bases not matched to a gene: 3. The CDR3 length is 13 residues.

This chain links TRBV7-9 with TRBJ2-2, with a possible D match to TRBD1 (6 bases). Germline V gene sequence: CDR1 SEHNR, CDR2 FQNEAQ (reference sequence). V lost 5 bases and J lost 0, with 10 bases in between. The CDR3 length is 15 residues. CDR3 DNA sequence: TGTGCCAGCAGCGGGACACCTCCGAACACCGGGGAGCTGTTTTTT. It encodes CASSGTPPNTGELFF.

The chain links TRBV7-2 to TRBJ2-3, with D tentatively TRBD1 or TRBD2 (5 bases each). The CDR3 consists of 13 residues. V lost 1 base and J 9 bases, leaving 11 bases between the germline ends. Germline V gene lookup returns CDR1 SGHTA and CDR2 FQGNSA. The CDR3 nucleotides are TGTGCCAGCAGCTTAGGGACGGGACCAACGCAGTATTTT. Protein sequence: CASSLGTGPTQYF.